This T cell receptor beta chain was retrieved from a study of long-term antiretroviral therapy in people with HIV. Broader study findings: Clonal expansions arising prior to ART prevailed in the repertoire at every time point. Diversity rose after ART but stayed below transplant donor controls.

With regard to this clone: The antigen is not known.

The assay, immunoSEQ v3.0, was run at survey level. Sequencing efforts were directed toward about 35,000-50,000 T-cell genomes per sample. TCRdb's copy holds only in-frame clones and misses some; the assay was immunoSEQ multiplex PCR. The sample holds about 20,000 clones, 80% to 90% seen once. From each donor, at least one pre-ART PBMC sample and at least two post-ART PBMC samples were obtained. This TCR was sampled from a woman between 18 and 29 years old with HIV. This specimen was unsorted PBMCs, taken 0.6 years after starting antiretroviral therapy.

The CDR3 DNA follows: TGTGCCAGCAGCTTAGGGGCTAACACTGAAGCTTTCTTT. Protein product: CASSLGANTEAFF. This rearrangement joins TRBV7-3 to TRBJ1-1; the D gene is possibly TRBD1 (5 bases). The CDR3 has 13 amino acids. Germline V gives CDR1 SGHTA, CDR2 FQGTGA. V shed 2 bases and J shed 2 bases, with 6 bases lying between them.